This T cell receptor beta chain was identified during a study of blood T cell repertoires in COVID-19 (dated by TCRdb to 2019 to 2021). For context, the study as a whole: Collaborator samples came from the United States, Italy and Spain and covered acute and convalescent phases of COVID-19. The sample metadata nearly always contained a de-identified subject ID, COVID-19 status, age in years and sex. Where available, HLA class I and class II types were taken from metadata supplied by the sample provider and were not determined by assay-based typing. The repertoires were released in a freely available public database intended as a resource for research on the immune response to SARS-CoV-2. The prospective study material was composed of cDNA or gDNA derived from T cells, B-cell-depleted T cells, or PBMCs. Subjects who had been exposed to COVID-19, were actively infected with it, or had recovered from it provided the deeply sampled blood TCRbeta repertoires that made up the dataset. Samples were obtained from the ongoing ImmuneRACE study (first 160 participants) and from over a thousand subjects provided by 6 global collaborators. Results the study describes overall, beyond this receptor: The quantity of clinical and demographic metadata differed by source and by participant and was supplied without curation.

The V end gives up 4 bases and the J end 5 bases, leaving 10 bases in the junction not matched to a gene. Including the terminal cysteine and phenylalanine, the CDR3 comprises 15 residues. This entry keeps only the CDR3 DNA: 45 bases, framed from base 1. CDR1 and CDR2 (SGHDT, YYEEEE) derive from the germline V gene. TCRbeta CDR3 regions were amplified from genomic DNA using the immunoSEQ Assay, a bias-controlled multiplex PCR. In the original analysis: Nucleated cell counts per sample were estimated from amplification of reference gene primers within the assay. Sequence reads were collapsed and filtered to measure the absolute abundance of every unique TCRbeta CDR3 rearrangement. For each sample, productive Simpson clonality was calculated as the square root of Simpson's diversity index over productive rearrangements. Not all clones reach the TCRdb copy of this immuneACCESS table, which keeps in-frame sequences only. Checked studies attribute under half of the gap to unresolved V genes and leave the rest unexplained. That table supplies the V and J calls and clone size; D and trimming were determined from the DNA. Recorded for this sample are around 380,000 clones; about four fifths of them occurred a single time. Of the sample, more than 1% is held by the ten largest clones.

A remark on this clone: Its antigen remains unidentified. No quality values exist for individual bases; no much larger clone is one base distant.

Whole blood was collected in K2EDTA tubes by collaborating institutions according to the institutions' own protocols. For TCRbeta analysis, collaborator samples were shipped as frozen whole blood, as isolated PBMCs, or as DNA extracted from either sample type. The sequenced sample was peripheral blood. The chain couples TRBV5-6 to TRBJ2-7; 9 middle bases align to TRBD1. The sequence derives from a human donor with acute or convalescent COVID-19. The donor label of this sample is uncertain. The nucleotide sequence reads TGTGCCAGCAGCCCTTGGGACAGGGAGGGTCACGAGCAGTACTTC. Its translation is CASSPWDREGHEQYF.